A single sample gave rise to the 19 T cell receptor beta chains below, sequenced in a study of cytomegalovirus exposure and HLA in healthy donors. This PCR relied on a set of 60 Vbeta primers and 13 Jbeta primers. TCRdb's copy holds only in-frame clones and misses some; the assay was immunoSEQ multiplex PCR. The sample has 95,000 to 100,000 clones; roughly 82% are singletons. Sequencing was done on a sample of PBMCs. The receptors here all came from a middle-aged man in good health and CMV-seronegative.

This CDR3 reads CASSLDRGMNTEAFF. CDR3 sequence (DNA): TGCGCCAGCAGCTTGGACCGGGGAATGAACACTGAAGCTTTCTTT. V is TRBV5-1 and J is TRBJ1-1, with D unresolved. This CDR3 contains 15 residues. Germline loops: CDR1 SGHRS, CDR2 YFSETQ. V lost 0 bases to trimming and J lost 0 bases, with 9 bases between them.

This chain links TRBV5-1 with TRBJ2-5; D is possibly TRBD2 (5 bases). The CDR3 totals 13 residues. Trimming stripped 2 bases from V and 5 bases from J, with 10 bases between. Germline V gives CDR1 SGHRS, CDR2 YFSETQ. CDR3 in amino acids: CASSFEGSETQYF. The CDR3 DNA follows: TGCGCCAGCAGCTTCGAGGGATCCGAGACCCAGTACTTC. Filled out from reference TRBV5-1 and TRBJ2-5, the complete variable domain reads KAGVTQTPRYLIKTRGQQVTLSCSPISGHRSVSWYQQTPGQGLQFLFEYFSETQRNKGNFPGRFSGRQFSNSRSEMNVSTLELGDSALYLCASSFEGSETQYFGPGTRLLVL.

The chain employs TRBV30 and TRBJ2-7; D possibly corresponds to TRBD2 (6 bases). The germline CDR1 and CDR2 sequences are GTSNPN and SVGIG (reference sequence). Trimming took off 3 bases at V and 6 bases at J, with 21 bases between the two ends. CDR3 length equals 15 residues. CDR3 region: CAWSRPPGLASEQYF. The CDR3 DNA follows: TGTGCCTGGAGCAGACCTCCGGGACTGGCCTCCGAGCAGTACTTC. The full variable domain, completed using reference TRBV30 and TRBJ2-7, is SQTIHQWPATLVQPVGSPLSLECTVEGTSNPNLYWYRQAAGRGLQLLFYSVGIGQISSEVPQNLSASRPQDRQFILSSKKLLLSDSGFYLCAWSRPPGLASEQYFGPGTRLTVT.

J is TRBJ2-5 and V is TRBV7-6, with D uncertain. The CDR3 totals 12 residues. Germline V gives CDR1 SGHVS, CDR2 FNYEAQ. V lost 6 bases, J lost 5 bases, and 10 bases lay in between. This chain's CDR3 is CASSFTGETQYF. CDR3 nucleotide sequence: TGTGCCAGCAGTTTTACCGGGGAGACCCAGTACTTC.

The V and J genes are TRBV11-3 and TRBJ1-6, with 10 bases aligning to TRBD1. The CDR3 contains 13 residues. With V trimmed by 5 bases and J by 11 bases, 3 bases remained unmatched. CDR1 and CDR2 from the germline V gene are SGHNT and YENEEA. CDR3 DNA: TGTGCCAGCAGCCGGGACAGGGGAACACCCCTCCACTTT. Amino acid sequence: CASSRDRGTPLHF. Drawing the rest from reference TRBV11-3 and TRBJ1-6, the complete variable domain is EAGVVQSPRYKIIEKKQPVAFWCNPISGHNTLYWYLQNLGQGPELLIRYENEEAVDDSQLPKDRFSAERLKGVDSTLKIQPAELGDSAVYLCASSRDRGTPLHFGNGTRLTVT.

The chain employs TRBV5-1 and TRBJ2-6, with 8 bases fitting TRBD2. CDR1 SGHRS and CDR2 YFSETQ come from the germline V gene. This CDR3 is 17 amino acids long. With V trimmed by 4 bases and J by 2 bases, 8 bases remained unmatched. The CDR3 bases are TGCGCCAGCAGCACCATAGCGGGGTCGACTGGGGCCAACGTCCTGACTTTC. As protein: CASSTIAGSTGANVLTF.

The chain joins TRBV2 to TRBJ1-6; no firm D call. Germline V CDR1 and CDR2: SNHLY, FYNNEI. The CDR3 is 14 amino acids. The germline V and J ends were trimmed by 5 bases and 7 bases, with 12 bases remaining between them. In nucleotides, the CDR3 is TGTGCCAGCAGTCCGCGGAGGGTGAATTCACCCCTCCACTTT. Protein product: CASSPRRVNSPLHF.

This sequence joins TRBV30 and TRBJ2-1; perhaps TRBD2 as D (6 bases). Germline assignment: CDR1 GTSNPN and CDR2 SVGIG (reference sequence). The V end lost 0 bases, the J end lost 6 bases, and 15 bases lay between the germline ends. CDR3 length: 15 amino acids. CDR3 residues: CAWSVGAGGVNEQFF. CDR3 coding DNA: TGTGCCTGGAGTGTAGGGGCTGGCGGGGTCAATGAGCAGTTCTTC.

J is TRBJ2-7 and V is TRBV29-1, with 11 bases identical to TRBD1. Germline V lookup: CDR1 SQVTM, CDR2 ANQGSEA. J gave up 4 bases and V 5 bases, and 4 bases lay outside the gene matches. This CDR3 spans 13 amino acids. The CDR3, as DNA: TGCAGCGTTTCCGGGACAGGGGGGTACGAGCAGTACTTC. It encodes CSVSGTGGYEQYF.

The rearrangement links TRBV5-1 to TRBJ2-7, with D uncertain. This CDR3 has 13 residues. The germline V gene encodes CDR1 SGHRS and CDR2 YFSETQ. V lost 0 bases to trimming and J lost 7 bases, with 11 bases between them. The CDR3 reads CASSLGKPGEQYF. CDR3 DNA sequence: TGCGCCAGCAGCTTGGGTAAGCCGGGTGAGCAGTACTTC. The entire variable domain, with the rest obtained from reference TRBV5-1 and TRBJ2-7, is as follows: KAGVTQTPRYLIKTRGQQVTLSCSPISGHRSVSWYQQTPGQGLQFLFEYFSETQRNKGNFPGRFSGRQFSNSRSEMNVSTLELGDSALYLCASSLGKPGEQYFGPGTRLTVT.

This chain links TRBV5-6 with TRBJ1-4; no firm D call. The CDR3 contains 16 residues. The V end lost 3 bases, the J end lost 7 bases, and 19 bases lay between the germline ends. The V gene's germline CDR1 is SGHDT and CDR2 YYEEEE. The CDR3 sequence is CASSSLLEGSGEKLFF. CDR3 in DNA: TGTGCCAGCAGCTCCCTGCTGGAGGGTTCGGGTGAAAAACTGTTTTTT.

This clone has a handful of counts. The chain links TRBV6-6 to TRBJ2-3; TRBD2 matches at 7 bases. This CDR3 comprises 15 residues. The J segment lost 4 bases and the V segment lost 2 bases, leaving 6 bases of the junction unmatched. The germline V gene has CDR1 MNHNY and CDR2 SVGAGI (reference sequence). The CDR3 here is CASSYGAGVADTQYF. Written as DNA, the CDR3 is TGTGCCAGCAGTTACGGCGCGGGAGTAGCAGATACGCAGTATTTT.

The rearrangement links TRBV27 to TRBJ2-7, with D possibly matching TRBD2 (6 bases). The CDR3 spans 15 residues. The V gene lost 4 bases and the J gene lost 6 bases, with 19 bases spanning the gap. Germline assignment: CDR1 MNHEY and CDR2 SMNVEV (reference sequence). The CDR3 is CASSSLDSGQGEQYF. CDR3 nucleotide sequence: TGTGCCAGCAGTTCCCTTGATAGCGGCCAGGGCGAGCAGTACTTC.

The CDR3 region is CASSGTGAYGYTF. Here the CDR3 DNA reads TGTGCCAGCAGTGGGACAGGGGCCTATGGCTACACCTTC. The rearrangement joins TRBV2 to TRBJ1-2; 9 bases match TRBD1. The CDR3 runs to 13 residues. The V segment lost 4 bases and the J segment 4 bases; nucleotides outside the gene matches: 1. Germline V gene sequence: CDR1 SNHLY, CDR2 FYNNEI.

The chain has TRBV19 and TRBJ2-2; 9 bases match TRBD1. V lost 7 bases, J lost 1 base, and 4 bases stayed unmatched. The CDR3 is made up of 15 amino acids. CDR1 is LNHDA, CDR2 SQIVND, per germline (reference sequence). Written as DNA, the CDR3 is TGTGCCAGTAAAATGGGACAGGGGAACACCGGGGAGCTGTTTTTT. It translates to CASKMGQGNTGELFF.

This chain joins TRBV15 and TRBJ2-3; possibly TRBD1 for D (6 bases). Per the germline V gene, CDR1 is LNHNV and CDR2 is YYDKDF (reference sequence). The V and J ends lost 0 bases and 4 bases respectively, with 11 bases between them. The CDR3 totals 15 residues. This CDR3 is CATSRETGWADTQYF. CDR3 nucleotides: TGTGCCACCAGCAGAGAAACAGGGTGGGCAGATACGCAGTATTTT.

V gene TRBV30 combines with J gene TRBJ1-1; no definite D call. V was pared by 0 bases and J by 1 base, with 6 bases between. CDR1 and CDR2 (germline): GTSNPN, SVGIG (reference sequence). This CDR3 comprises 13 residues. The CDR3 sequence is CAWSVQSNTEAFF. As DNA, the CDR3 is TGTGCCTGGAGTGTACAGTCGAACACTGAAGCTTTCTTT.

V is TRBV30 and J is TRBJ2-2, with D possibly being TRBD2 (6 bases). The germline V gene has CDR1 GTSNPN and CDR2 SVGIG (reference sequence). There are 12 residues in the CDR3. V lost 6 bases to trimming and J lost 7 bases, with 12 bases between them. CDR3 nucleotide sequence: TGTGCCTGCGGGACTGGCGTCGGGGAGCTGTTTTTT. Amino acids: CACGTGVGELFF.

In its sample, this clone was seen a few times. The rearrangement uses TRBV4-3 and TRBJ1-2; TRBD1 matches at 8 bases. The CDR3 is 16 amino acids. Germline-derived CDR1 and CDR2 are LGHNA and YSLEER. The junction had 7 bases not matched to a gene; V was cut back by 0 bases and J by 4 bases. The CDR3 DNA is TGCGCCAGCAGCCAAGACCGGACAGGGCAACTCTATGGCTACACCTTC. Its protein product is CASSQDRTGQLYGYTF.